This T cell receptor beta chain was obtained from a study of blood T cell repertoires in COVID-19. Study details: There were acute and convalescent COVID-19 samples, and they came from the United States, Italy and Spain.

Sequenced by immunoSEQ multiplex PCR; TCRdb stores in-frame clones only, minus some. The sample contains 250,000 to 350,000 clones, about 85% of which appear only once. This CDR3 comprises 18 residues. Trimming left V 2 bases short and J 0 bases short, with 17 bases between. Germline assignment: CDR1 KGHSH and CDR2 LQKENI. The rearrangement links TRBV18 to TRBJ1-3; D gene ambiguous. The sequence came from a woman in her forties or fifties with active or convalescent COVID-19. Specimen: peripheral blood. The CDR3 reads CASSPLSEVTYSGNTIYF. For the CDR3, the DNA is TGTGCCAGCTCACCATTATCGGAGGTAACTTACTCTGGAAACACCATATATTTT.